This T cell receptor beta chain was observed in a study of CD8 T cells in ankylosing spondylitis. The study's findings and limits: Clones linked to disease were reported to show significant enrichment in matched ankylosing spondylitis synovial fluid.

A single record per CDR3 protein comes from TCRdb applying MiXCR to the 5' RACE reads. The sample has 250,000 to 350,000 distinct CDR3 sequences, around 19% seen once. The table lists this clonotype with a few counts. Its antigen is currently unknown. The CDR3 has 15 residues. CDR1 is SGDLS and CDR2 is YYNGEE in the germline V gene. Unmatched junction bases numbered 8, after V lost 3 bases and J lost 6 bases. Sequences were obtained from blood, either unsorted or a sorted T cell fraction (not recorded which). The receptor's source is a male donor with ankylosing spondylitis or in good health (not recorded which). The rearrangement joins TRBV9 to TRBJ2-3; 9 bases are a match to TRBD2. As DNA, the CDR3 is TGTGCCAGCAGCGGTCTAGCGGGGAACGGCGATACGCAGTATTTT. It codes for CASSGLAGNGDTQYF.